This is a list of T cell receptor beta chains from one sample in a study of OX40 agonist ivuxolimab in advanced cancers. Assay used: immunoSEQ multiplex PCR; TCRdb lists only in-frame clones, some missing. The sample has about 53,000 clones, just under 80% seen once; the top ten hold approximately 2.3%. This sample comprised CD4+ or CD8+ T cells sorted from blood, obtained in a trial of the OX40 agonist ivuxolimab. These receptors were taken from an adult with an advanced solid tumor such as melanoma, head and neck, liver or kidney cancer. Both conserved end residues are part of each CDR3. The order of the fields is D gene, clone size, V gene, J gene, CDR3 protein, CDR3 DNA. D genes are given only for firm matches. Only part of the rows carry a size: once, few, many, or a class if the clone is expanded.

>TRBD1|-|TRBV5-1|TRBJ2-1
CASSLWPGQGYNEQFF
TGCGCCAGCAGCTTGTGGCCGGGACAGGGGTACAATGAGCAGTTCTTC
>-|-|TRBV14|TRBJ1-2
CASSQDGRYGYTF
TGTGCCAGCAGCCAAGATGGGCGGTATGGCTACACCTTC
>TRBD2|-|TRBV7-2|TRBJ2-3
CAAGGGRSVKDTQYF
TGTGCCGCGGGGGGCGGGAGGTCGGTGAAAGATACGCAGTATTTT
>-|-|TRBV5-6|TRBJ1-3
CASSLGGISGNTIYF
TGTGCCAGCAGCTTGGGGGGTATCTCCGGAAACACCATATATTTT
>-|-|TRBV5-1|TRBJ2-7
CASSSGSFYEQYF
TGCGCCAGCAGCTCCGGCAGTTTCTACGAGCAGTACTTC
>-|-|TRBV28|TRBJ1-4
CASSSHRGSSEKLFF
TGTGCCAGCAGTTCCCACAGAGGAAGCTCGGAAAAACTGTTTTTT
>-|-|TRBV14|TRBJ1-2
CASSHVPEVGGGDGYTF
TGTGCCAGCAGCCATGTTCCCGAAGTTGGTGGGGGGGATGGCTACACCTTC
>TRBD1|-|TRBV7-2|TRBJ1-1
CASSRQGGQGTEAFF
TGTGCCAGCAGTCGGCAGGGGGGGCAGGGGACTGAAGCTTTCTTT
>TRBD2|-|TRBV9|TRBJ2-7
CASSVAELADTYEQYF
TGTGCCAGCAGCGTAGCTGAGCTAGCGGACACCTACGAGCAGTACTTC
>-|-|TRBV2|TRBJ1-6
CASRKTDNPNSPLHF
TGTGCCAGCAGGAAGACAGATAACCCTAATTCACCCCTCCACTTT
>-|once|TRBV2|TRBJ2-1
CASKGTGDEAYNEQFF
TGTGCCAGCAAAGGCACAGGAGACGAGGCCTACAATGAGCAGTTCTTC
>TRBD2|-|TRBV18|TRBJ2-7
CASSPGAGTYEQYF
TGTGCCAGCTCTCCCGGAGCGGGGACCTACGAGCAGTACTTC
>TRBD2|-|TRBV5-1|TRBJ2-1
CASLVTSGSSEQFF
TGCGCCAGCCTGGTGACTAGCGGGAGTAGTGAGCAGTTCTTC
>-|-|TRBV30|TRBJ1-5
CAWTESPGDQPQHF
TGTGCCTGGACCGAAAGCCCTGGAGATCAGCCCCAGCATTTT
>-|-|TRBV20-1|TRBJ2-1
CSARDGRSEFF
TGCAGTGCTCGCGACGGGCGCTCGGAGTTCTTC
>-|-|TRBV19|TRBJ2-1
CASSRAAGQWLNEQFF
TGTGCCAGTAGTAGGGCAGCGGGACAGTGGCTCAATGAGCAGTTCTTC
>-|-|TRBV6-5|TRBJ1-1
CASSYPQGEAFF
TGTGCCAGCAGTTACCCACAGGGTGAAGCTTTCTTT
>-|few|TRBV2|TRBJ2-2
CASSGTVTGELFF
TGTGCCAGCAGTGGGACAGTCACCGGGGAGCTGTTTTTT
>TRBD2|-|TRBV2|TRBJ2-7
CASSEERGANHEQYF
TGTGCCAGCAGTGAGGAGCGGGGGGCTAATCACGAGCAGTACTTC
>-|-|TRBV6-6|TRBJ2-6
CASRPQVSGANVLTF
TGTGCCAGCAGACCCCAGGTCTCTGGGGCCAACGTCCTGACTTTC
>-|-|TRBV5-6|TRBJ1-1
CASSLRRAAPLAEAFF
TGTGCCAGCAGCTTGCGCAGGGCCGCTCCCCTCGCTGAAGCTTTCTTT
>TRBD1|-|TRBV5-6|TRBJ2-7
CASSLMVGQGAYEQYF
TGTGCCAGCAGCTTGATGGTTGGGCAGGGGGCCTACGAGCAGTACTTC
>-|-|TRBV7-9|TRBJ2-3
CASSIGVGTDTQYF
TGTGCCAGCAGCATAGGGGTGGGCACAGATACGCAGTATTTT
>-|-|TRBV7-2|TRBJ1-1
CASSSQDGYTEAFF
TGTGCCAGCAGCTCCCAGGACGGATACACTGAAGCTTTCTTT
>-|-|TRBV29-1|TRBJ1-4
CSVPTPRNEKLFF
TGCAGCGTTCCAACACCGAGGAATGAAAAACTGTTTTTT
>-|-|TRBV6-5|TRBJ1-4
CASSYSPRSTNEKLFF
TGTGCCAGCAGTTACTCTCCCCGCTCAACTAATGAAAAACTGTTTTTT
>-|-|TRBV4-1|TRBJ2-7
CASSQDLQRTGYEQYF
TGCGCCAGCAGCCAAGATCTTCAGCGGACGGGATACGAGCAGTACTTC
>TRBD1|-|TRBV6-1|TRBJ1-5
CASMGQGSDQPQHF
TGTGCCAGCATGGGACAGGGGAGCGATCAGCCCCAGCATTTT
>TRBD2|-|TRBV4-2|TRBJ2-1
CASSQDLAGARDEQFF
TGTGCCAGCAGCCAGGACCTAGCGGGAGCTAGGGATGAGCAGTTCTTC
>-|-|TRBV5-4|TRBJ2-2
CASSLDREVTGELFF
TGTGCCAGCAGCTTGGACAGGGAGGTCACCGGGGAGCTGTTTTTT
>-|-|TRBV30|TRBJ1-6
CAWSVTAYNSPLHF
TGTGCCTGGAGTGTCACAGCGTATAATTCACCCCTCCACTTT
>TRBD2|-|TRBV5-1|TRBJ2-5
CASSSGLATETQYF
TGCGCCAGCAGCTCGGGACTAGCGACGGAGACCCAGTACTTC
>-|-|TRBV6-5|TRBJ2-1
CASSRDRLAGNEQFF
TGTGCCAGCAGCCGGGACAGGTTAGCGGGCAATGAGCAGTTCTTC
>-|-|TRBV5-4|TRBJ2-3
CASSLGGTDTQYF
TGTGCCAGCAGCTTAGGAGGTACGGATACGCAGTATTTT
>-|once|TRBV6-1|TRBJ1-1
CASISWQGNTEAFF
TGTGCCAGCATCTCTTGGCAGGGGAACACTGAAGCTTTCTTT
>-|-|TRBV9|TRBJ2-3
CASSALASDTQYF
TGTGCCAGCAGCGCCCTAGCATCGGATACGCAGTATTTT
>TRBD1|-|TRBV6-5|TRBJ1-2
CASSYSGQGAWGYTF
TGTGCCAGCAGTTACTCGGGACAGGGGGCGTGGGGCTACACCTTC
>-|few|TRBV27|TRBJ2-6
CASSLLQSGANVLTF
TGTGCCAGCAGTTTATTACAGTCTGGGGCCAACGTCCTGACTTTC
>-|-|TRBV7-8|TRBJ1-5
CASSFGWQARGDQPQHF
TGTGCCAGCAGCTTCGGCTGGCAGGCCCGGGGGGATCAGCCCCAGCATTTT
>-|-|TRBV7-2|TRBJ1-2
CASSLAPPGTHNTF
TGTGCCAGCAGCTTAGCGCCACCCGGGACACACAACACCTTC
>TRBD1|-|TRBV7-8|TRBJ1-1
CASSLQGEITEAFF
TGTGCCAGCAGCTTACAGGGGGAAATCACTGAAGCTTTCTTT
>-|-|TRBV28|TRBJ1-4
CASSLRSGMSRNEKLFF
TGTGCCAGCAGTTTAAGGTCGGGTATGTCCCGTAATGAAAAACTGTTTTTT
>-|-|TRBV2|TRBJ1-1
CASSPTGLGTEAFF
TGTGCCAGCAGCCCCACAGGGTTGGGGACTGAAGCTTTCTTT
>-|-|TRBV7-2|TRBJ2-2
CASSFHRNTGELFF
TGTGCCAGCAGCTTTCACAGAAACACCGGGGAGCTGTTTTTT
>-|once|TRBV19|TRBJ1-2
CASSINRGDGYTF
TGTGCCAGTAGTATTAATAGGGGAGATGGCTACACCTTC
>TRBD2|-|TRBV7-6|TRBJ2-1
CASSSVSGGRYNEQFF
TGTGCCAGCAGCTCTGTTTCGGGGGGACGCTACAATGAGCAGTTCTTC
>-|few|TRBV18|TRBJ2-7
CASSPRRDTYEQYF
TGTGCCAGCTCACCGAGGAGGGACACCTACGAGCAGTACTTC
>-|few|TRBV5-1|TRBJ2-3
CASSPTQGTDTQYF
TGCGCCAGCAGCCCCACACAGGGCACAGATACGCAGTATTTT
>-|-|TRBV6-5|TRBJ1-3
CASSYSPGSGNTIYF
TGTGCCAGCAGTTACTCCCCGGGCTCTGGAAACACCATATATTTT
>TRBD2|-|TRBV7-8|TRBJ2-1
CASSLIETSGTPLYNEQFF
TGTGCCAGCAGCTTAATTGAGACTAGCGGGACCCCCCTCTACAATGAGCAGTTCTTC
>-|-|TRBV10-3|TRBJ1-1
CAISEGTDYTEAFF
TGTGCCATCAGTGAAGGGACGGACTACACTGAAGCTTTCTTT
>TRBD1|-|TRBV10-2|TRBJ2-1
CASSVPQGANEQFF
TGCGCCAGCAGTGTCCCGCAGGGGGCTAATGAGCAGTTCTTC
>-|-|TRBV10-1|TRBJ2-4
CASRQALAKNIQYF
TGCGCCAGCAGACAGGCCCTAGCCAAAAACATTCAGTACTTC
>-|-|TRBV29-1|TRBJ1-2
CSVDGGYGYTF
TGCAGCGTGGACGGGGGATATGGCTACACCTTC
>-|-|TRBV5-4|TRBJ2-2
CASSLVGPNTGELFF
TGTGCCAGCAGCTTGGTTGGACCCAACACCGGGGAGCTGTTTTTT
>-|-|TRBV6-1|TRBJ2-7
CASSSGIYYEQYF
TGTGCCAGCAGCTCCGGGATTTATTACGAGCAGTACTTC